The 24 T cell receptor beta chains presented below share a single source sample, sequenced in a study of T cell responses to AZD1222 COVID-19 vaccine. Method: immunoSEQ multiplex PCR; TCRdb's copy keeps in-frame clones and lacks some. The sample includes 140,000 to 150,000 clones, 80% to 95% of them seen just once. The input for sequencing was peripheral blood, taken 28 days after the second AZD1222 dose. These receptors all come from an adult who received the AZD1222 COVID-19 vaccine.

The V gene is TRBV4-3, the J gene TRBJ2-1; 7 bases agree with TRBD2. This CDR3 is 14 amino acids long. Germline V gene lookup returns CDR1 LGHNA and CDR2 YSLEER. After removal of 4 bases from V and 12 bases from J, the junction contained 12 bases not matched to a gene. CDR3 loop: CASSLGLEALRQFF. The CDR3 DNA follows: TGCGCCAGCAGCCTCGGACTAGAGGCCTTGAGGCAGTTCTTC.

This clone was found once. The rearrangement links TRBV7-2 to TRBJ1-3; no reliable D call. V gave up 1 base and J gave up 0 bases, with 10 bases separating them. The CDR3 length is 16 residues. Germline values: CDR1 SGHTA, CDR2 FQGNSA. CDR3 loop: CASSLEGIISGNTIYF. In DNA, the CDR3 is TGTGCCAGCAGCTTAGAAGGGATAATCTCTGGAAACACCATATATTTT.

The rearrangement links TRBV28 to TRBJ2-2, with TRBD1 matching over 10 bases. Trimming at V came to 5 bases and at J to 3 bases, leaving 3 bases not matched to a gene. The length of the CDR3 is 15 residues. Germline CDR1 reads MDHEN; CDR2 reads SYDVKM. The CDR3 DNA reads as TGTGCCAGCAGTCCCGGGACAGGGGACACCGGGGAGCTGTTTTTT. As protein: CASSPGTGDTGELFF.

This clone was observed a few times. V gene TRBV6-2 or TRBV6-3 combines with J gene TRBJ1-5; D gene unclear. The CDR3 runs to 12 residues. CDR1 is MNHEY, CDR2 SVGEGT, per germline. Trimming cost V 3 bases and J 9 bases, with 9 bases left between them. The CDR3, as DNA: TGTGCCAGCAGTTATCCACTTCTGCCCCAGCATTTT. It codes for CASSYPLLPQHF.

The chain carries TRBV7-3 and TRBJ2-3, with D possibly matching TRBD2 (5 bases). CDR1 and CDR2 from the germline V gene are SGHTA and FQGTGA. CDR3 length: 13 amino acids. With 0 bases removed from V and 7 bases from J, the gap between germline ends came to 8 bases. The CDR3 loop is CASSLTRAYTQYF. The CDR3 coding sequence is TGTGCCAGCAGCTTAACGAGGGCGTATACGCAGTATTTT.

The V gene is TRBV18, the J gene TRBJ1-1; D is uncertain. The V gene lost 4 bases and the J gene lost 2 bases, with 8 bases spanning the gap. Per the germline V gene, CDR1 is KGHSH and CDR2 is LQKENI. This CDR3 comprises 13 residues. As DNA, the CDR3 is TGTGCCAGCTCACTGGAGGCTAACACTGAAGCTTTCTTT. Its protein is CASSLEANTEAFF.

V and J are TRBV9 and TRBJ2-3; 10 bases line up with TRBD2. The ends lost 4 bases at V and 5 bases at J; junction bases unmatched: 7. This CDR3 is built from 15 residues. Per germline, CDR1 SGDLS and CDR2 YYNGEE. The CDR3 coding sequence is TGTGCCAGCAGCCCATGGACTAGCGGAGGAGATACGCAGTATTTT. Translation: CASSPWTSGGDTQYF.

The V gene is TRBV2, the J gene TRBJ1-1, with D uncertain. Germline V gene lookup returns CDR1 SNHLY and CDR2 FYNNEI. The CDR3 has 14 amino acids. V gave up 11 bases and J gave up 6 bases, with 22 bases separating them. CDR3 in DNA: TGTGCCGACTCCGACAATGTTGGGTACGCTGAAGCTTTCTTT. Translating gives CADSDNVGYAEAFF.

This chain joins TRBV18 and TRBJ1-5; weak D call: TRBD1 (6 bases). V lost 6 bases and J lost 3, with 15 bases in between. The CDR3 has 15 residues. The germline gives CDR1 KGHSH, CDR2 LQKENI. The CDR3 nucleotides read TGTGCCAGCTCGCTAACAGGGCTGGCCAATCAGCCCCAGCATTTT. It yields the protein CASSLTGLANQPQHF.

The V and J genes are TRBV7-9 and TRBJ2-2; 8 bases agree with TRBD1. The germline V gene has CDR1 SEHNR and CDR2 FQNEAQ (reference sequence). There are 18 residues in the CDR3. The J segment lost 4 bases and the V segment lost 2 bases, leaving 12 bases of the junction unmatched. As DNA, the CDR3 is TGTGCCAGCAGCTTACGCAATCCGCAGGGGGCGGGCACCGGGGAGCTGTTTTTT. Encoded protein: CASSLRNPQGAGTGELFF.

Only one count was recorded for this clone. The chain couples TRBV7-2 to TRBJ2-2; TRBD2 agrees at 11 bases. Germline V gene data show CDR1 as SGHTA and CDR2 as FQGNSA. The length of the CDR3 is 15 residues. Trimming removed 6 bases from V and 7 bases from J; junction bases left unmatched: 7. The CDR3 sequence: CASRQLAGVGGELFF. The CDR3 nucleotides read TGTGCCAGCAGACAACTAGCGGGAGTCGGCGGGGAGCTGTTTTTT.

V gene TRBV29-1 combines with J gene TRBJ2-7; a weak D match, TRBD2 (7 bases). V was cut by 7 bases and J by 3 bases, with 22 bases left in between. CDR3 length: 15 amino acids. Germline lookup yields CDR1 SQVTM and CDR2 ANQGSEA. The CDR3 DNA reads as TGCAGCGGCATGGGGGGCAGGGAGGGGATCTACGAGCAGTACTTC. Amino acid sequence: CSGMGGREGIYEQYF.

The gene calls are TRBV28 and TRBJ2-5, with D unresolved. The ends were cut back, 3 bases at V and 6 bases at J, with 11 bases in the middle. The length of the CDR3 is 13 residues. The germline CDR1 and CDR2 sequences are MDHEN and SYDVKM. The CDR3 loop is CASSLFGEQTQYF. The CDR3 nucleotides read TGTGCCAGCAGTTTGTTCGGTGAACAGACCCAGTACTTC.

The chain employs TRBV4-1 and TRBJ2-2; D is uncertain. This CDR3 is built from 17 residues. Germline V CDR1 and CDR2: MGHRA, YSYEKL. Trimming took 1 base from V and 0 from J, leaving 12 bases between them. For the CDR3, the DNA is TGCGCCAGCAGCCAAGCCCCCACAGCTGCGAACACCGGGGAGCTGTTTTTT. Its protein is CASSQAPTAANTGELFF.

The CDR3 loop is CASSHLDRGDYEQYF. The CDR3 DNA is TGCGCCAGCAGCCACTTGGACAGGGGGGACTACGAGCAGTACTTC. The V gene is TRBV4-1, the J gene TRBJ2-7; 10 positions agree with TRBD1. CDR3 length equals 15 residues. The V gene end was trimmed by 3 bases and the J gene end by 3 bases; junction bases not matched to a gene: 5. Germline-derived CDR1 and CDR2 are MGHRA and YSYEKL.

For the CDR3, the DNA is TGTGCCAGCTGTTCCCGGACGGGACAAAACTACAATGAGCAGTTCTTC. This gives the protein CASCSRTGQNYNEQFF. V usage is TRBV11-2 and J usage is TRBJ2-1; D is perhaps TRBD1 (6 bases). Between the trimmed V and J ends, which lost 8 bases and 3 bases, there was a span of 20 bases. This CDR3 contains 16 residues. Germline CDR1 SGHAT, CDR2 FQNNGV.

The rearrangement joins TRBV4-2 to TRBJ2-5; possible D gene TRBD1, 6 bases. The CDR3 runs 14 residues. Germline V gives CDR1 LGHNA, CDR2 YNFKEQ. V was shortened by 0 bases and J by 3 bases, with 8 bases between the two germline ends. CDR3 sequence reads: CASSQEPGEETQYF. The CDR3 DNA is TGTGCCAGCAGCCAAGAGCCAGGGGAAGAGACCCAGTACTTC.

The V call is TRBV19, the J call TRBJ2-1; D possibly corresponds to TRBD2 (8 bases). The CDR3 is made up of 18 amino acids. Per the germline V gene, CDR1 is LNHDA and CDR2 is SQIVND (reference sequence). Trimming took 0 bases from V and 2 from J, leaving 17 bases between them. The CDR3 protein is CASSIDLRGGQPYNEQFF. The CDR3 DNA reads as TGTGCCAGTAGTATAGACCTACGGGGGGGACAGCCCTACAATGAGCAGTTCTTC.

V and J are TRBV3-1 (or the pseudogene TRBV3-2) and TRBJ2-1, with D possibly being TRBD1 (5 bases). V lost 4 bases and J lost 5, with 12 bases in between. The CDR3 is made up of 14 amino acids. CDR1 LGHDT and CDR2 YNNKEL come from the germline V gene (reference sequence). The CDR3 coding sequence is TGTGCCAGCAGCCCCCCCGGACATGACAATGAGCAGTTCTTC. This translates into CASSPPGHDNEQFF.

The chain carries TRBV2 and TRBJ1-2; 7 positions match TRBD1. Germline V gene sequence: CDR1 SNHLY, CDR2 FYNNEI. The ends lost 4 bases at V and 3 bases at J; junction bases unmatched: 8. This CDR3 is 15 amino acids long. In DNA, the CDR3 is TGTGCCAGCAGTGCTATAATGACAGGGCACTATGGCTACACCTTC. Translated, it gives CASSAIMTGHYGYTF. The whole variable domain, remainder taken from reference TRBV2 and TRBJ1-2, is EPEVTQTPSHQVTQMGQEVILRCVPISNHLYFYWYRQILGQKVEFLVSFYNNEISEKSEIFDDQFSVERPDGSNFTLKIRSTKLEDSAMYFCASSAIMTGHYGYTFGSGTRLTVV.

The chain employs TRBV5-5 and TRBJ2-5; D might be TRBD2 (6 bases). CDR1 and CDR2 from the germline V gene are SGHKS and YYEKEE (reference sequence). The germline V and J ends were trimmed by 0 bases and 4 bases, with 10 bases remaining between them. The CDR3 length is 14 residues. This CDR3 reads CASSLVGGGETQYF. CDR3 sequence (DNA): TGTGCCAGCAGCTTGGTTGGGGGAGGAGAGACCCAGTACTTC.

The V and J genes are TRBV12-5 and TRBJ2-1; 7 bases are a match to TRBD1. CDR1 LGHNT and CDR2 FRNRAP come from the germline V gene. V trimming: 1 base; J trimming: 3 bases; junction bases outside the gene matches: 6. This CDR3 contains 16 residues. The chain's CDR3 is CASGLGGQDLYNEQFF. The CDR3 nucleotides read TGTGCTAGTGGTTTGGGCGGACAGGATCTCTACAATGAGCAGTTCTTC.

The chain joins TRBV7-2 to TRBJ1-2, with 7 bases identical to TRBD1. The V gene's germline CDR1 is SGHTA and CDR2 FQGNSA. This CDR3 has 15 residues. Trimming at V came to 2 bases and at J to 6 bases, leaving 9 bases not matched to a gene. The CDR3 region is CASSLSANRGDGYTF. CDR3 coding DNA: TGTGCCAGCAGCTTATCCGCCAACAGGGGCGATGGCTACACCTTC.

The genes are TRBV2 and TRBJ2-7; D is perhaps TRBD1 or TRBD2 (5 bases each). The V end lost 7 bases, the J end lost 4 bases, and 11 bases lay between the germline ends. Germline loops: CDR1 SNHLY, CDR2 FYNNEI. The CDR3 is 12 residues long. The CDR3 region has the DNA TGTGCCAGCACCGGGACGGCTTACGAGCAGTACTTC. Translating it yields CASTGTAYEQYF.